This T cell receptor beta chain derives from a study of shared clonotypes between healthy human individuals (TCRdb year 2020). About the investigation overall: The cohort included a few men and a couple of women between 18 and 49 years of age. Per donor, three plates each were used for CD4 naive and CD4 memory, two for CD8 naive, and one for CD8 memory. To increase sequencing depth and limit assay-specific biases, TCR repertoire library preparation and sequencing were carried out by different laboratories using diverse techniques. The study deeply sequenced blood TCR repertoires of roughly five healthy adults to estimate repertoire size and the extent of clonotype sharing between individuals. Per donor, leukapheresis produced somewhere between about 0.94 and 9.5 billion PBMCs.

What the work shows at the level of the full study, not this receptor alone: Because the study included a small number of donors, the genetic and exposure-history diversity represented was limited. Sampling was restricted to blood, and TCR repertoires in tissue are likely to differ from TCR repertoires in blood. Based on pairwise subsampling, the degree of clonotype sharing among donors was expected to be affected by sequencing depth. Across a handful of donors, 5% to 6% of naive CD4, roughly 3.5% of naive CD8, 2.3% of memory CD4, and around 0.4% of memory CD8 clonotypes were shared. Naive subsets generally had larger estimated clonotype richness than memory subsets. Rarefaction of sorted-subset datasets indicated incomplete sequencing despite the large sequencing depth. Compared with non-shared clonotypes, the clonotypes found in all four sorted-subset donors had higher generation probabilities.

TCR CDR3 regions were amplified from genomic DNA by multiplex PCR using the deep immunoSEQ assay. For each cell subset, the extracted genomic DNA was distributed evenly across all wells of several immunoSEQ 96-well plates, and each plate served as one replicate. For sorted subsets, approximately 200 ng of genomic DNA, equivalent to tens of thousands of T cell genomes, went into each replicate PCR. Purified libraries were quantified with a Qubit 3.0 fluorometer, sized on a Bioanalyzer 2100, and re-quantified with the KAPA Library Quantification kit. Each immunoSEQ 96-well plate was sequenced on its own single-read 150-cycle Illumina NextSeq 550 flow cell. In the source study's methods: The immunoSEQ output contained only junctional sequences without quality scores, so filtering could not match that applied to full-length reads. To assign V/J genes and CDR3, sequences were annotated using PyIR, a Python wrapper for IgBLAST v1.9, with IMGT germline references. Reads with weak V/J assignments (E-value above 1e-6), missing CDR3, stop codons, out-of-frame junctions, or ambiguous translated residues were removed. V3J clonotypes were defined by identical inferred V gene, J gene, and CDR3 amino acid sequence. Percentage overlap between repertoires was computed as shared unique clonotypes divided by the size of the smaller repertoire. RTK rarefaction, the Chao1 estimator, and Recon v2.1 estimates of unobserved clonotypes were used to assess repertoire richness. For all TCRbeta clonotypes obtained by the gDNA method from several donors, generation probabilities were computed with OLGA. This is the immuneACCESS table as TCRdb keeps it, with only in-frame sequences that have V and J called. A part of the clones is gone; compared with another copy, unresolved V genes explain less than half, and the rest is unexplained. The DNA was the basis for D and trimming; V, J and clone size are from that table. The sample profile shows a few million clones; roughly 93% of them were found once. Together, the top ten hold roughly 1.7% of the sample.

The CDR1 and CDR2 encoded by the germline V gene (reference sequence) are SEHNR and FQNEAQ. V is reduced by 6 bases and J by 3 bases, leaving a spacing of 16 bases between them. The CDR3 numbers 15 residues from cysteine through phenylalanine. Of the read, only the CDR3 DNA is kept; its 45 bases are in frame from base 1. CD8 naive samples consisted of CD45RO-negative cells that were positively selected for CCR7, yielding a CD45RA+CCR7+ population without TemRA cells. Healthy HIV-negative adults with no recently reported acute infections or vaccinations were included as donors. Every donor was a Caucasian adult living in Nashville, Tennessee, USA. Blood was collected by leukapheresis, and PBMCs were isolated by Ficoll-Histopaque density gradient centrifugation and then cryopreserved in liquid nitrogen vapor phase. Purity and quantity of every magnetically sorted T cell population were checked by analytical flow cytometry. Each sorted fraction had its genomic DNA isolated and then quantified by UV absorbance on a Nanodrop 2000c.

Concerning this clone itself: Its antigen has not been determined. Base-call qualities are not available, and no considerably larger clone is one nucleotide away.

The sequence was obtained from a man between 18 and 29 years old in good health. Some clones in this sample may be carry-over from other donors' samples. In this chain, TRBV7-9 is recombined with TRBJ2-3; the D gene is possibly TRBD1, with 6 bases matching. Sequencing was carried out using naive CD8+ T cells from PBMCs. In light of the paper, this sample's cell subset or site label describes: CD45RA+CCR7+. The CDR3 is CASRLDRLITDTQYF. Here is the DNA: TGTGCCAGCAGATTGGACAGACTTATAACAGATACGCAGTATTTT.